This T cell receptor beta chain was sequenced for a study of control samples from healthy donors and cancer patients. Clones were read by immunoSEQ multiplex PCR, and TCRdb kept only the in-frame ones, dropping some. The repertoire consists of some 410,000 clones, with 90% occurring once and the leading ten covering 5% to 7%. Trimming shortened V by 3 bases and J by 2 bases, and 8 bases separated the two germline ends. The CDR3 covers 13 residues. Germline loops: CDR1 SGHAT, CDR2 FQNNGV. The rearrangement links TRBV11-2 to TRBJ2-7, with a tentative D call TRBD1 (6 bases). Sequences were obtained from PBMCs. The clonotype comes from a man aged 40-50 years with head and neck cancer. CDR3 residues: CASSFGQPYEQYF. CDR3 DNA: TGTGCCAGCAGCTTTGGACAGCCCTACGAGCAGTACTTC.